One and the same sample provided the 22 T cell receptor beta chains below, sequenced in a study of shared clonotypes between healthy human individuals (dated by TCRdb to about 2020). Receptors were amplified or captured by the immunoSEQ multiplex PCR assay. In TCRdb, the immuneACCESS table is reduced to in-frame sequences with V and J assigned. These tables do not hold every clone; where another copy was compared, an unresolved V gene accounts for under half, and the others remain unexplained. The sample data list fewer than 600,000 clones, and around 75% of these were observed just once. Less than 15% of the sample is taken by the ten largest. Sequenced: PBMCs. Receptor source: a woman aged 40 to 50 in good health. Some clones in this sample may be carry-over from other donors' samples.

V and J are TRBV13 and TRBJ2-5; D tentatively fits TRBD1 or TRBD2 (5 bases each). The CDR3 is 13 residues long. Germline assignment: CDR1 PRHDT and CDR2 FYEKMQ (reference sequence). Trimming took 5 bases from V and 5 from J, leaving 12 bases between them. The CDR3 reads CASSTGARETQYF. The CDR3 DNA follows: TGTGCCAGCAGCACCGGGGCCCGGGAGACCCAGTACTTC. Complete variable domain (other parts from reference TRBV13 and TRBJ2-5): AAGVIQSPRHLIKEKRETATLKCYPIPRHDTVYWYQQGPGQDPQFLISFYEKMQSDKGSIPDRFSAQQFSDYHSELNMSSLELGDSALYFCASSTGARETQYFGPGTRLLVL.

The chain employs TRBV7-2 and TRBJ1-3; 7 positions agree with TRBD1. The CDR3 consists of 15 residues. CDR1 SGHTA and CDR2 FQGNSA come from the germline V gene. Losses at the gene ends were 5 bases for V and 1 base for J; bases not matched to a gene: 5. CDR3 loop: CASSIGTVSGNTIYF. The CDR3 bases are TGTGCCAGCAGCATAGGGACAGTTTCTGGAAACACCATATATTTT.

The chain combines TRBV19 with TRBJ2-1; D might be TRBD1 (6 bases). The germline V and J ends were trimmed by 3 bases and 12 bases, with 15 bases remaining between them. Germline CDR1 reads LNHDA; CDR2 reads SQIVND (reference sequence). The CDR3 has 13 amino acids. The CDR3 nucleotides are TGTGCCAGTAGTATTGACAGGAACCAGGGGCAGTTCTTC. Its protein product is CASSIDRNQGQFF.

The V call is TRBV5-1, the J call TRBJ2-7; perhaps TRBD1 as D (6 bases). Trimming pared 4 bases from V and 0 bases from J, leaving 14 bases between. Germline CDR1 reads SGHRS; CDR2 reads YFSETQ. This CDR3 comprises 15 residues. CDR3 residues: CASSTGHLSSYEQYF. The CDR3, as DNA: TGCGCCAGCAGCACGGGACACTTGAGCTCCTACGAGCAGTACTTC.

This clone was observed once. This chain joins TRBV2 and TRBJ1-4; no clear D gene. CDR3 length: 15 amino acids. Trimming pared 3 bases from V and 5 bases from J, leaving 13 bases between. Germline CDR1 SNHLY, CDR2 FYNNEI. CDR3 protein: CASSEPGRQNEKLFF. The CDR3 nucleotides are TGTGCCAGCAGTGAGCCGGGCCGGCAAAATGAAAAACTGTTTTTT.

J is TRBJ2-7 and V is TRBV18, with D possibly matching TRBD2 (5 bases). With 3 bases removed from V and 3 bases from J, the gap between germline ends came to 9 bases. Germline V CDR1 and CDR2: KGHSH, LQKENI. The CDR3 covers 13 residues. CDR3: CASSPGEVYEQYF. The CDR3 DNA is TGTGCCAGCTCACCCGGGGAAGTCTACGAGCAGTACTTC.

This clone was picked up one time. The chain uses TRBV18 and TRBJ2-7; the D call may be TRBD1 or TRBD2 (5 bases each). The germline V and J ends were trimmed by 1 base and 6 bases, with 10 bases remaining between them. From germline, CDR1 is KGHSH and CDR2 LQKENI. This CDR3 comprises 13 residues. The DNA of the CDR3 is TGTGCCAGCTCACCACGAGGGCAGGGCGAGCAGTACTTC. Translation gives CASSPRGQGEQYF.

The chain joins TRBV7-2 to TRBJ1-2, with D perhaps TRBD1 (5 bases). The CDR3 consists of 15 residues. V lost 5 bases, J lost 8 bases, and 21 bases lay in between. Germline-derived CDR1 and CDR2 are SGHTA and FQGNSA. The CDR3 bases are TGTGCCAGCAGCCCCCCGCGGGGGAGGAGAGAGGGCTACACCTTC. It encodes CASSPPRGRREGYTF.

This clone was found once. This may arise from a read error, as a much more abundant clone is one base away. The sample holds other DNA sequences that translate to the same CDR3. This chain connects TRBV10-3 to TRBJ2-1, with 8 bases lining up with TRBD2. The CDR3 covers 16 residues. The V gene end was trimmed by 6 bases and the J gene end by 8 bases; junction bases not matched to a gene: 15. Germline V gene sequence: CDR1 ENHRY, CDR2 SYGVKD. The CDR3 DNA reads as TGTGCCATCAGGGGGCTTGCCCGGGGAGCGGGGGATGAGCAGTTCTTC. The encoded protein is CAIRGLARGAGDEQFF.

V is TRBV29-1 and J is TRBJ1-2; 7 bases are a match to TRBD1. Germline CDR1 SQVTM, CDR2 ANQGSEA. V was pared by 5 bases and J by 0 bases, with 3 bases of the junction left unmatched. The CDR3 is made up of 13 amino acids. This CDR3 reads CSVLDRANYGYTF. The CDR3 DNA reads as TGCAGCGTTTTAGACAGGGCTAACTATGGCTACACCTTC.

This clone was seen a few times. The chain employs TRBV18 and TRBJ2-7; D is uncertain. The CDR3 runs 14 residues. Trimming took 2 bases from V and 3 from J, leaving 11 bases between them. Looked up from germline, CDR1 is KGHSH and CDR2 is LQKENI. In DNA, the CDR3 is TGTGCCAGCTCACCAAACGGCAGATACTACGAGCAGTACTTC. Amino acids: CASSPNGRYYEQYF.

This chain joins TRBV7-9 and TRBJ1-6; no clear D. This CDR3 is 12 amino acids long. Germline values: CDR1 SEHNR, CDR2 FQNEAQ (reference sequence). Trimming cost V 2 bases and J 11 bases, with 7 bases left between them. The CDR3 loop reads CASSLSSTPLHF. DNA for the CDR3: TGTGCCAGCAGCTTATCAAGTACACCCCTCCACTTT.

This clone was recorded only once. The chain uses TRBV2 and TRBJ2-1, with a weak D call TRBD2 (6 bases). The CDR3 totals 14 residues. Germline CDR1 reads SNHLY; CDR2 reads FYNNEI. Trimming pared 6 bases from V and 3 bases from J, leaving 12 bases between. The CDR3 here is CASRGLSGYNEQFF. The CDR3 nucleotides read TGTGCCAGCAGGGGACTCTCCGGCTACAATGAGCAGTTCTTC.

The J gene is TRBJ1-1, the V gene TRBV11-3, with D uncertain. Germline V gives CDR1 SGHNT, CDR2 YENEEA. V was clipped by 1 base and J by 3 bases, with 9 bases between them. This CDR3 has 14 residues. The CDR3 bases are TGTGCCAGCAGCTTAGCGGGCAGCCACACTGAAGCTTTCTTT. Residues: CASSLAGSHTEAFF.

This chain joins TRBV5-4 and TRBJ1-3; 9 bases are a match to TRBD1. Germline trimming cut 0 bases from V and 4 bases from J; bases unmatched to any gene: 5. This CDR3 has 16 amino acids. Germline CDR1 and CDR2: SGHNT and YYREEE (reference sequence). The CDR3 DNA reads TGTGCCAGCAGCTTGGTATCGACAGGGGGAGGAAACACCATATATTTT. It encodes CASSLVSTGGGNTIYF.

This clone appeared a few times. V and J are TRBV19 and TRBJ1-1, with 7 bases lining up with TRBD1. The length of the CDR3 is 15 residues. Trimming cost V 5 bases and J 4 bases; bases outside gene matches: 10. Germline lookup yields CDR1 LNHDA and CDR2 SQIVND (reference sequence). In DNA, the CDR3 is TGTGCCAGTAGTGCCTTACAGGGGCGGGGCACTGAAGCTTTCTTT. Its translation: CASSALQGRGTEAFF.

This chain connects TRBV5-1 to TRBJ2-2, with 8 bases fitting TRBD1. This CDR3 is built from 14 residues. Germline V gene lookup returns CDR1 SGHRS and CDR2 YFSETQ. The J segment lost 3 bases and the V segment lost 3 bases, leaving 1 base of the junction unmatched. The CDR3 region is CASSWGQDTGELFF. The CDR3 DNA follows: TGCGCCAGCAGCTGGGGACAGGACACCGGGGAGCTGTTTTTT.

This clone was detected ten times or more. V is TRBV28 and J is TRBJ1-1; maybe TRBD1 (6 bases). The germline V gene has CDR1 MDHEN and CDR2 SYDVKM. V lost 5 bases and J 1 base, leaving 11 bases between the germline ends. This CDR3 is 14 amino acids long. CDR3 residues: CASSAGTSNTEAFF. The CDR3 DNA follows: TGTGCCAGCAGTGCCGGGACATCGAACACTGAAGCTTTCTTT.

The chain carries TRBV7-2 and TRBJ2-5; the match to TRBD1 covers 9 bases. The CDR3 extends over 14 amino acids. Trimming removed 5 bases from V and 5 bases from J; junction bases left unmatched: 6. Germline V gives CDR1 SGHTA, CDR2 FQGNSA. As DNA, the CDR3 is TGTGCCAGCAGCCCACAGGGGGCTAGGGAGACCCAGTACTTC. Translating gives CASSPQGARETQYF.

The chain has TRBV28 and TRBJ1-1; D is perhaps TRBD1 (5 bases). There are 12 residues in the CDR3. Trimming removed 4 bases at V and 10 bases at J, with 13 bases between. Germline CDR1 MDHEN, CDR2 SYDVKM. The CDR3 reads CASSWGRDRAFF. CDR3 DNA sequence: TGTGCCAGCAGTTGGGGGAGGGATAGAGCTTTCTTT. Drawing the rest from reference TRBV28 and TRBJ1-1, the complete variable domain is DVKVTQSSRYLVKRTGEKVFLECVQDMDHENMFWYRQDPGLGLRLIYFSYDVKMKEKGDIPEGYSVSREKKERFSLILESASTNQTSMYLCASSWGRDRAFFGQGTRLTVV.

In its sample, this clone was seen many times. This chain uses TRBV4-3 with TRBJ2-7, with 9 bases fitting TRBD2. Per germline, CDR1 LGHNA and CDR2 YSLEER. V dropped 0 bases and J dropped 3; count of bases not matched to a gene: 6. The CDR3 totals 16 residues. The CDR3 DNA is TGCGCCAGCAGCCAAGATGGGACTAGCACGTTCTACGAGCAGTACTTC. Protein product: CASSQDGTSTFYEQYF.

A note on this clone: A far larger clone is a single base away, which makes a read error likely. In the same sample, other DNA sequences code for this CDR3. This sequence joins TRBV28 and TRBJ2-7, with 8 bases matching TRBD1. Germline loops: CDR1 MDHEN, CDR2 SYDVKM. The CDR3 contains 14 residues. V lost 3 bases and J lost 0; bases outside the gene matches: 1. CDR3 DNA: TGTGCCAGCAGTTTCAGGGGGCGCTCCTACGAGCAGTACTTC. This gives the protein CASSFRGRSYEQYF.